These 27 T cell receptor beta chains came from one sample sequenced in a study of blood T cell repertoires in COVID-19. Using immunoSEQ multiplex PCR, the repertoire was profiled, and TCRdb retains in-frame clones only, with some absent. The profile shows about 170,000 clones, 65% to 85% of them singletons. The sample comprised peripheral blood. These receptors were collected from an older woman with acute or convalescent COVID-19.

The chain has TRBV5-1 and TRBJ1-2, with 7 bases aligning to TRBD1. Germline V lookup: CDR1 SGHRS, CDR2 YFSETQ. The CDR3 totals 14 residues. Unmatched junction bases numbered 9, after V lost 5 bases and J lost 5 bases. CDR3 loop: CASRADRAWYGYTF. Written as DNA, the CDR3 is TGCGCCAGCAGGGCTGACAGGGCTTGGTATGGCTACACCTTC.

The J gene is TRBJ2-7, the V gene TRBV12-3 or TRBV12-4, with 7 bases aligning to TRBD1. V dropped 6 bases and J dropped 6; count of bases not matched to a gene: 8. The CDR3 consists of 13 residues. This CDR3 is CASSPSEGAEQYF. The CDR3 DNA reads as TGTGCCAGCAGCCCTTCCGAGGGGGCCGAGCAGTACTTC.

The chain combines TRBV27 with TRBJ1-5; no definite D call. CDR1 MNHEY and CDR2 SMNVEV come from the germline V gene (reference sequence). Trimming cost V 3 bases and J 4 bases, with 7 bases left between them. CDR3 length equals 13 residues. The CDR3 nucleotides are TGTGCCAGCAGTTTCAGCGGTAATCAGCCCCAGCATTTT. Translating gives CASSFSGNQPQHF.

In this sample, this clone turned up a few times. Mismatch with germline at one junction end may stem from a read error. V and J are TRBV6-6 and TRBJ2-1; a possible D gene is TRBD1 (6 bases). The CDR3 spans 16 residues. Germline loops: CDR1 MNHNY, CDR2 SVGAGI (reference sequence). In nucleotides, the CDR3 is TGTGCCAGCCATGGACGAGGGGGATCGAGCTACGATGAGCAGTTCTTC. Residues: CASHGRGGSSYDEQFF.

V is TRBV27 and J is TRBJ1-5, with D possibly TRBD1 on 6 matching bases. CDR3 length: 15 amino acids. Germline-derived CDR1 and CDR2 are MNHEY and SMNVEV (reference sequence). V was cut by 4 bases and J by 9 bases, with 19 bases left in between. The DNA of the CDR3 is TGTGCCAGCAGTTCAGCGACAGGCCCGGCGGGGCCCCAGCATTTT. This sequence encodes CASSSATGPAGPQHF.

The chain couples TRBV28 to TRBJ2-7, with D perhaps TRBD2 (8 bases). V was clipped by 6 bases and J by 3 bases, with 18 bases between them. From germline, CDR1 is MDHEN and CDR2 SYDVKM. The CDR3 is made up of 15 amino acids. CDR3 region: CASSRGGQPLYEQYF. The CDR3 DNA follows: TGTGCCAGCAGCCGGGGGGGACAGCCACTCTACGAGCAGTACTTC.

This clone came up a few times. This rearrangement joins TRBV30 to TRBJ1-5; 10 positions match TRBD1. This CDR3 has 14 amino acids. With V trimmed by 3 bases and J by 5 bases, 4 bases remained unmatched. In germline, CDR1 is GTSNPN, CDR2 SVGIG (reference sequence). CDR3 amino acids: CAWRGQGGHQPQHF. The CDR3 DNA reads as TGTGCCTGGAGAGGACAGGGGGGACATCAGCCCCAGCATTTT.

The sample holds a few counts of this clone. The V and J genes are TRBV9 and TRBJ2-1, with a weak D call TRBD2 (6 bases). The CDR3 runs 17 residues. V gave up 3 bases and J gave up 0 bases, with 16 bases separating them. The germline V gene encodes CDR1 SGDLS and CDR2 YYNGEE. The CDR3 DNA follows: TGTGCCAGCAGCGCCTATTTAGCGGTGAGCTCCTACAATGAGCAGTTCTTC. Protein sequence: CASSAYLAVSSYNEQFF.

The rearrangement joins TRBV12-5 to TRBJ2-7, with 7 bases lining up with TRBD1. Germline CDR1 and CDR2: LGHNT and FRNRAP. V lost 6 bases and J lost 1; bases outside the gene matches: 6. The CDR3 is 14 amino acids. The CDR3 DNA follows: TGTGCTAGTGGCGCAGGGGGTTTGTCCTACGAGCAGTACTTC. The encoded protein is CASGAGGLSYEQYF.

This chain uses TRBV9 with TRBJ1-4; TRBD1 aligns across 7 bases. Germline values: CDR1 SGDLS, CDR2 YYNGEE. This CDR3 has 15 residues. V shed 3 bases, J shed 3 bases, and the junction held 5 bases outside the gene matches. As DNA, the CDR3 is TGTGCCAGCAGCGAGGGACAGATTTCTAATGAAAAACTGTTTTTT. It yields the protein CASSEGQISNEKLFF. The variable domain in full, completed from reference TRBV9 and TRBJ1-4, reads DSGVTQTPKHLITATGQRVTLRCSPRSGDLSVYWYQQSLDQGLQFLIQYYNGEERAKGNILERFSAQQFPDLHSELNLSSLELGDSALYFCASSEGQISNEKLFFGSGTQLSVL.

This rearrangement joins TRBV7-9 to TRBJ2-5, with 7 bases aligning to TRBD1. V lost 2 bases to trimming and J lost 5 bases; unmatched junction nucleotides: 8. CDR3 length equals 15 residues. Looked up from germline, CDR1 is SEHNR and CDR2 is FQNEAQ (reference sequence). CDR3 in amino acids: CASSLPASTGETQYF. Here the CDR3 DNA reads TGTGCCAGCAGCTTACCGGCCTCGACAGGGGAGACCCAGTACTTC.

V usage is TRBV7-2 and J usage is TRBJ1-2; 11 bases line up with TRBD1. The CDR3 totals 18 residues. Germline assignment: CDR1 SGHTA and CDR2 FQGNSA. The V segment lost 4 bases and the J segment 2 bases; nucleotides outside the gene matches: 12. CDR3 region: CASSWSGQGARTNYGYTF. DNA of the CDR3: TGTGCCAGCAGCTGGAGCGGACAGGGGGCGCGAACCAACTATGGCTACACCTTC.

The genes are TRBV28 and TRBJ2-1, with 13 bases lining up with TRBD2. CDR1 and CDR2 from the germline V gene are MDHEN and SYDVKM. J lost 10 bases, V lost 3 bases, and 18 bases had no gene match. The CDR3 extends over 19 amino acids. CDR3 sequence (DNA): TGTGCCAGCAGTTTCACCGGGACTAGCGGGGCGGGGGCCGGCTACGAGCAGTTCTTC. The encoded protein is CASSFTGTSGAGAGYEQFF.

This sequence joins TRBV4-2 and TRBJ2-2; 15 bases agree with TRBD2. The V gene end was trimmed by 3 bases and the J gene end by 9 bases; junction bases not matched to a gene: 5. CDR3 length: 16 residues. Germline CDR1 and CDR2: LGHNA and YNFKEQ. The CDR3 coding sequence is TGTGCCAGCAGCCATGGACTAGCGGGGGGGCGAAGGGAGCTGTTTTTT. Residues: CASSHGLAGGRRELFF.

The table lists this clone with a count of one. The chain has TRBV9 and TRBJ2-3; weak D call: TRBD2 (7 bases). The CDR3 length is 20 residues. Trimming took 0 bases from V and 4 from J, leaving 27 bases between them. Germline CDR1 reads SGDLS; CDR2 reads YYNGEE. The CDR3 DNA reads as TGTGCCAGCAGCGTAGCCTTCGGACTAAGAGCGGGGCCAGGGGCAGATACGCAGTATTTT. This translates into CASSVAFGLRAGPGADTQYF.

The chain links TRBV18 to TRBJ1-5, with D unresolved. The CDR3 is made up of 14 amino acids. The germline V and J ends were trimmed by 2 bases and 2 bases, with 7 bases remaining between them. The germline V gene has CDR1 KGHSH and CDR2 LQKENI. The CDR3 reads CASSPMEGNQPQHF. Here the CDR3 DNA reads TGTGCCAGCTCACCAATGGAGGGCAATCAGCCCCAGCATTTT.

The genes are TRBV19 and TRBJ2-7; D is possibly TRBD2 (5 bases). V lost 2 bases and J 3 bases, leaving 23 bases between the germline ends. CDR3 length equals 18 residues. Germline V gene data show CDR1 as LNHDA and CDR2 as SQIVND (reference sequence). The CDR3 here is CASSIRAQPPPGFYEQYF. CDR3 in DNA: TGTGCCAGTAGTATACGGGCGCAACCCCCCCCGGGATTCTACGAGCAGTACTTC.

The genes are TRBV19 and TRBJ1-1, with a possible D match to TRBD1 (5 bases). Germline V lookup: CDR1 LNHDA, CDR2 SQIVND (reference sequence). Deletions cut 5 bases from V and 5 bases from J, with 18 bases between. The CDR3 is 15 amino acids. CDR3 nucleotide sequence: TGTGCCAGTAGTCTTCCCAGGGTCTCGAGGACTGAAGCTTTCTTT. This sequence encodes CASSLPRVSRTEAFF.

The genes are TRBV11-2 and TRBJ1-1, with 10 bases aligning to TRBD1. Germline CDR1 is SGHAT and CDR2 is FQNNGV. The V and J ends lost 5 bases and 8 bases, in that order; junction bases with no gene match: 5. This CDR3 has 13 amino acids. CDR3 protein: CASSRTGGREAFF. The CDR3 region has the DNA TGTGCCAGCAGCAGGACAGGGGGGAGGGAAGCTTTCTTT.

This rearrangement joins TRBV5-1 to TRBJ2-7; 7 bases map to TRBD2. The germline CDR1 and CDR2 sequences are SGHRS and YFSETQ. The CDR3 covers 14 residues. V shed 1 base and J 7 bases; nucleotides not matched to a gene: 8. The CDR3 region is CASSLRGGPWEQYF. Here the CDR3 DNA reads TGCGCCAGCAGCTTGAGGGGAGGGCCCTGGGAGCAGTACTTC.

The chain has TRBV6-2 or TRBV6-3 and TRBJ2-7; TRBD2 matches at 7 bases. The J segment lost 2 bases and the V segment lost 0 bases, leaving 13 bases of the junction unmatched. Looked up from germline, CDR1 is MNHEY and CDR2 is SVGEGT. The CDR3 is 18 amino acids. The CDR3 is CASSYSGLRDVGTYEQYF. Here the CDR3 DNA reads TGTGCCAGCAGTTACTCGGGACTACGGGACGTGGGGACCTACGAGCAGTACTTC.

The V gene is TRBV14, the J gene TRBJ2-7; 7 bases fit TRBD2. The trim removed 5 bases at V and 2 bases at J, leaving 3 bases unmatched. The CDR3 has 13 residues. Germline assignment: CDR1 SGHDN and CDR2 FVKESK. The CDR3 here is CASSKGLAYEQYF. DNA of the CDR3: TGTGCCAGCAGCAAAGGACTAGCCTACGAGCAGTACTTC.

This chain connects TRBV15 to TRBJ1-1; D may be TRBD1 (5 bases). The CDR3 runs to 14 residues. Germline-derived CDR1 and CDR2 are LNHNV and YYDKDF (reference sequence). Trimming left V 2 bases short and J 0 bases short, with 7 bases between. CDR3 nucleotide sequence: TGTGCCACCAGCAGAATGACAGTGAACACTGAAGCTTTCTTT. It translates to CATSRMTVNTEAFF.

This chain connects TRBV7-8 to TRBJ2-1, with D possibly being TRBD1 (5 bases). The CDR3 runs 14 residues. CDR1 and CDR2 (germline): SGHVS, FQNEAQ. With 3 bases removed from V and 8 bases from J, the gap between germline ends came to 14 bases. The CDR3 coding sequence is TGTGCCAGCAGCTTGAGACAAGGGGTCGATGAGCAGTTCTTC. As protein: CASSLRQGVDEQFF.

The V call is TRBV6-6, the J call TRBJ2-7; perhaps TRBD1 as D (5 bases). This CDR3 region has 12 residues. Germline loops: CDR1 MNHNY, CDR2 SVGAGI (reference sequence). The V gene lost 7 bases and the J gene lost 3 bases, with 10 bases spanning the gap. The CDR3 loop reads CASKVRDYEQYF. CDR3 sequence (DNA): TGTGCCAGCAAGGTCAGGGACTACGAGCAGTACTTC.

The V gene is TRBV7-2, the J gene TRBJ2-3; 9 nucleotides agree with TRBD2. This CDR3 has 16 amino acids. V was pared by 1 base and J by 5 bases, with 7 bases of the junction left unmatched. From germline, CDR1 is SGHTA and CDR2 FQGNSA. CDR3 nucleotide sequence: TGTGCCAGCAGCTTAGGTACTAGCGGGCGGGTAGATACGCAGTATTTT. The encoded protein is CASSLGTSGRVDTQYF.

This clone was observed a single time. The rearrangement uses TRBV7-8 and TRBJ1-6, with TRBD1 matching 7 bases. CDR3 length: 16 amino acids. Germline CDR1 is SGHVS and CDR2 is FQNEAQ. Unmatched junction bases numbered 11, after V lost 1 base and J lost 11 bases. CDR3 protein: CASSLGSTGTSAPLHF. CDR3 in DNA: TGTGCCAGCAGCTTAGGGTCGACAGGGACGTCGGCACCCCTCCACTTT.